These 25 T cell receptor beta chains originate from one sample sequenced in a study of CD8 T cells in Susac syndrome. Random hexamers were used to reverse transcribe the RNA input (about 0.5 to 1 ug). TCRdb reanalysed the immunoSEQ multiplex PCR reads using MiXCR and keeps one entry per CDR3 protein. The sample holds about 190,000 distinct CDR3 sequences, 85% to 95% seen once. Material: CD4+ T cells from PBMCs. The source is a human donor in good health.

This rearrangement joins TRBV5-4 to TRBJ2-5, with 10 bases matching TRBD2. Germline assignment: CDR1 SGHNT and CDR2 YYREEE (reference sequence). J was trimmed by 5 bases and V by 1 base; bases with no gene match: 5. The CDR3 runs 15 residues. CDR3 amino acids: CASSLSSGRAETQYF. The CDR3 DNA reads TGTGCCAGCAGCTTGTCTAGCGGGAGAGCTGAGACCCAGTACTTC.

The rearrangement links TRBV10-3 to TRBJ2-3, with 9 bases identical to TRBD1. Germline values: CDR1 ENHRY, CDR2 SYGVKD. The V segment lost 10 bases and the J segment 3 bases; nucleotides outside the gene matches: 8. CDR3 length: 14 amino acids. The CDR3 region is CASRDRESTDTQYF. CDR3 coding DNA: TGTGCCAGCCGGGACAGGGAGTCGACAGATACGCAGTATTTT.

V is TRBV5-1 and J is TRBJ2-7, with unresolved D. This CDR3 is 13 amino acids long. With 0 bases removed from V and 2 bases from J, the gap between germline ends came to 6 bases. Germline CDR1 is SGHRS and CDR2 is YFSETQ. CDR3 protein: CASSLGHPYEQYF. The CDR3 DNA reads as TGCGCCAGCAGCTTGGGACACCCCTACGAGCAGTACTTC.

The chain uses TRBV9 and TRBJ2-2, with TRBD2 matching 8 bases. CDR3 length: 15 amino acids. Trimming took 7 bases from V and 2 from J; bases not matched to a gene: 7. Looked up from germline, CDR1 is SGDLS and CDR2 is YYNGEE. CDR3 amino acids: CASGRGLGNTGELFF. The CDR3 DNA is TGTGCCAGCGGGAGGGGACTAGGCAACACCGGGGAGCTGTTTTTT.

The rearrangement joins TRBV9 to TRBJ2-5; a weak D match, TRBD2 (6 bases). Germline V CDR1 and CDR2: SGDLS, YYNGEE. This CDR3 contains 15 residues. V dropped 1 base and J dropped 2 bases, with 12 bases sitting between them. The CDR3 bases are TGTGCCAGCAGCGTACAGTTCGGGAGTCAAGAGACCCAGTACTTC. It is translated as CASSVQFGSQETQYF.

CDR3 loop: CSVDPKGQGTEAFF. The CDR3 DNA sequence: TGCAGCGTTGACCCGAAGGGACAGGGGACTGAAGCTTTCTTT. The rearrangement joins TRBV29-1 to TRBJ1-1; 10 nucleotides agree with TRBD1. V dropped 3 bases and J dropped 5; count of bases not matched to a gene: 6. CDR1 and CDR2 (germline): SQVTM, ANQGSEA. The CDR3 runs 14 residues.

Only one count was recorded for this clonotype. The chain links TRBV4-3 to TRBJ1-5; D is ambiguous. The V and J ends lost 0 bases and 9 bases respectively, with 15 bases between them. CDR3 size: 15 residues. Germline values: CDR1 LGHNA, CDR2 YSLEER. The CDR3 DNA reads as TGCGCCAGCAGCCAAGATATTGGGGTTGCCGGGCCCCAGCATTTT. Its protein is CASSQDIGVAGPQHF.

This chain connects TRBV6-6 to TRBJ2-7; tentative D call: TRBD2 (5 bases). Trimming shortened V by 7 bases and J by 3 bases, and 13 bases separated the two germline ends. This CDR3 contains 13 residues. Germline loops: CDR1 MNHNY, CDR2 SVGAGI (reference sequence). CDR3 DNA: TGTGCCAGCATGGGAGCGCATGGCTACGAGCAGTACGTC. It codes for CASMGAHGYEQYV.

The chain is built from TRBV9 and TRBJ2-5; D not certain. Germline V CDR1 and CDR2: SGDLS, YYNGEE. The V end was cut by 0 bases, the J end by 5 bases, with 20 bases between. CDR3 length equals 17 residues. The CDR3 loop reads CASSVAAVGRPGETQYF. The DNA of the CDR3 is TGTGCCAGCAGCGTAGCTGCGGTCGGCAGGCCTGGGGAGACCCAGTACTTC.

The rearrangement joins TRBV24-1 to TRBJ2-7, with D possibly matching TRBD2 (5 bases). Trimming removed 7 bases at V and 2 bases at J, with 14 bases between. Germline lookup yields CDR1 KGHDR and CDR2 SFDVKD. CDR3 length: 14 residues. The CDR3 loop is CATRPPARAYEQYV. The CDR3 nucleotides are TGTGCCACCAGGCCCCCCGCGCGGGCCTACGAGCAGTACGTC.

The chain couples TRBV6-5 to TRBJ2-7; 9 bases match TRBD1. The junction had 7 bases not matched to a gene; V was cut back by 5 bases and J by 5 bases. There are 14 residues in the CDR3. Germline V gives CDR1 MNHEY, CDR2 SVGAGI. CDR3 in amino acids: CASSPRDRDDEQYF. The DNA for the CDR3 is TGTGCCAGCAGTCCCCGGGACAGGGACGACGAGCAGTACTTC.

The V and J genes are TRBV20-1 and TRBJ1-2; D is ambiguous. The CDR3 has 13 amino acids. Deletions cut 5 bases from V and 4 bases from J, with 14 bases between. CDR1 DFQATT and CDR2 SNEGSKA come from the germline V gene (reference sequence). The CDR3 nucleotides read TGCAGTGCTTCTCACACCGGCTCCTATGGCTACACCTTC. The encoded protein is CSASHTGSYGYTF.

This chain links TRBV29-1 with TRBJ1-2; D unresolved. Trimming stripped 2 bases from V and 4 bases from J, with 5 bases between. From germline, CDR1 is SQVTM and CDR2 ANQGSEA. This CDR3 is 11 amino acids long. This chain's CDR3 is CSVELGYGYTF. CDR3 sequence (DNA): TGCAGCGTTGAATTGGGCTATGGCTACACCTTC. The full variable domain, in which reference TRBV29-1 and TRBJ1-2 provide the parts outside the CDR3, is SAVISQKPSRDICQRGTSLTIQCQVDSQVTMMFWYRQQPGQSLTLIATANQGSEATYESGFVIDKFPISRPNLTFSTLTVSNMSPEDSSIYLCSVELGYGYTFGSGTRLTVV.

The chain carries TRBV20-1 and TRBJ1-2; a possible D gene is TRBD1 (5 bases). V was trimmed by 0 bases and J by 5 bases, leaving 13 bases between them. This CDR3 region has 14 residues. CDR1 is DFQATT, CDR2 SNEGSKA, per germline (reference sequence). The CDR3 DNA reads as TGCAGTGCTAGAGATTGGCCAGGGCTGTATGGCTACACCTTC. This translates into CSARDWPGLYGYTF.

This clonotype appeared once. The genes are TRBV10-3 and TRBJ2-3; D might be TRBD2 (6 bases). This CDR3 spans 14 amino acids. Germline V gene sequence: CDR1 ENHRY, CDR2 SYGVKD. Trimming stripped 7 bases from V and 0 bases from J, with 11 bases between. Here the CDR3 reads CAITTGLSTDTQYF. The CDR3 DNA reads TGTGCCATCACAACGGGACTGAGCACAGATACGCAGTATTTT.

This clonotype was recorded once. The gene calls are TRBV29-1 and TRBJ2-5, with 8 bases aligning to TRBD1. V was pared by 4 bases and J by 4 bases, with 2 bases of the junction left unmatched. The CDR3 is made up of 12 amino acids. The germline V gene encodes CDR1 SQVTM and CDR2 ANQGSEA. The CDR3 loop is CSVGDRRETQYF. The CDR3 DNA sequence: TGCAGCGTTGGGGACAGGAGAGAGACCCAGTACTTC.

This clonotype has a single count. The genes are TRBV9 and TRBJ2-1; 11 nucleotides agree with TRBD2. V gave up 4 bases and J gave up 0 bases; unmatched junction bases: 6. This CDR3 region has 17 residues. Germline values: CDR1 SGDLS, CDR2 YYNGEE. CDR3 nucleotide sequence: TGTGCCAGCAGCCAGACTAGCGGGGTCAGCTCCTACAATGAGCAGTTCTTC. As protein: CASSQTSGVSSYNEQFF.

This chain links TRBV20-1 with TRBJ2-2, with TRBD2 matching 11 bases. V shed 1 base, J shed 5 bases, and the junction held 0 bases outside the gene matches. The germline CDR1 and CDR2 sequences are DFQATT and SNEGSKA (reference sequence). The CDR3 sequence is 14 residues long. CDR3 amino acids: CSARGLAGTGELFF. The DNA for the CDR3 is TGCAGTGCTAGAGGACTAGCGGGAACCGGGGAGCTGTTTTTT.

The chain uses TRBV6-5 and TRBJ2-1; 14 positions match TRBD2. Unmatched junction bases numbered 11, after V lost 4 bases and J lost 12 bases. This CDR3 has 16 amino acids. Germline values: CDR1 MNHEY, CDR2 SVGAGI. In nucleotides, the CDR3 is TGTGCCAGCAGTTGGGACCCGGGACTAGCGGGAGTAGTGCAGTTCTTC. Its protein product is CASSWDPGLAGVVQFF.

The rearrangement links TRBV30 to TRBJ2-1, with D tentatively TRBD2 (5 bases). V lost 3 bases to trimming and J lost 0 bases, with 6 bases between them. CDR3 size: 13 residues. Germline V gives CDR1 GTSNPN, CDR2 SVGIG (reference sequence). CDR3 DNA sequence: TGTGCCTGGAGGGGGAGCTCCTACAATGAGCAGTTCTTC. As protein: CAWRGSSYNEQFF.

This sequence joins TRBV25-1 and TRBJ2-1; 7 nucleotides align to TRBD2. Germline CDR1 is MGHDK and CDR2 is SYGVNS. The V gene end was trimmed by 3 bases and the J gene end by 5 bases; junction bases not matched to a gene: 10. This CDR3 region has 16 residues. The CDR3 reads CASSDRIGLADNEQFF. The CDR3 bases are TGTGCCAGCAGTGACCGGATCGGTCTAGCGGACAATGAGCAGTTCTTC.

V usage is TRBV5-1 and J usage is TRBJ1-1; 7 positions match TRBD1. Germline V gene sequence: CDR1 SGHRS, CDR2 YFSETQ. The CDR3 runs to 16 residues. Trimming took 0 bases from V and 3 from J; bases not matched to a gene: 8. The CDR3, as DNA: TGCGCCAGCAGCTTGGGTAGGGGGCCTTCTGACACTGAAGCTTTCTTT. It specifies CASSLGRGPSDTEAFF. Full variable domain (missing parts from reference TRBV5-1 and TRBJ1-1): KAGVTQTPRYLIKTRGQQVTLSCSPISGHRSVSWYQQTPGQGLQFLFEYFSETQRNKGNFPGRFSGRQFSNSRSEMNVSTLELGDSALYLCASSLGRGPSDTEAFFGQGTRLTVV.

V usage is TRBV28 and J usage is TRBJ2-5, with TRBD2 matching over 8 bases. Trimming cost V 3 bases and J 0 bases; bases outside gene matches: 3. Germline assignment: CDR1 MDHEN and CDR2 SYDVKM. The CDR3 is 15 amino acids. The CDR3 sequence is CASSLSGRDQETQYF. The CDR3 DNA reads TGTGCCAGCAGTTTGTCCGGGAGGGACCAAGAGACCCAGTACTTC.

The rearrangement links TRBV28 to TRBJ2-7; a possible D gene is TRBD1 (6 bases). Germline V CDR1 and CDR2: MDHEN, SYDVKM. V lost 2 bases, J lost 3 bases, and 14 bases lay in between. The length of the CDR3 is 15 residues. DNA of the CDR3: TGTGCCAGCAGTTTACGAACCGGGACACTCTACGAGCAGTACGTC. It is translated as CASSLRTGTLYEQYV.

V is TRBV14 and J is TRBJ2-7; 10 nucleotides align to TRBD2. CDR1 is SGHDN, CDR2 FVKESK, per germline. The CDR3 length is 15 residues. After removal of 3 bases from V and 6 bases from J, the junction contained 8 bases not matched to a gene. In nucleotides, the CDR3 is TGTGCCAGCAGCCACGGCGCTAGCGGGAGTCGCGAGCAGTACGTC. It translates to CASSHGASGSREQYV.